This T cell receptor (beta chain) was identified in a study of blood T cell repertoires in COVID-19. CDR1 and CDR2 from the germline V gene are SGHRS and YFSETQ. The CDR3 spans 15 residues. Trimming cost V 0 bases and J 7 bases; bases outside gene matches: 3. Libraries were prepared by immunoSEQ multiplex PCR; TCRdb keeps only in-frame clonotypes and omits some of them. The profile shows 200,000 to 250,000 clones, around 80% of them singletons. The source material was peripheral blood. The chain combines TRBV5-1 with TRBJ2-1, with 11 bases lining up with TRBD1. This clonotype was sampled from a woman in her seventies with acute or convalescent COVID-19. The chain's CDR3 is CASSLAGTGGNEQFF. The DNA of the CDR3 is TGCGCCAGCAGCTTGGCCGGGACAGGGGGGAATGAGCAGTTCTTC.